This T cell receptor (beta chain) emerged from a study of response to subunit inactivated influenza vaccine. Whole-study results and caveats: Only a handful of new T cells, the authors suggested, are recruited with each seasonal influenza vaccination.

Ten or more counts support this clonotype. Antigen specificity is unknown. A single record per CDR3 protein comes from TCRdb applying MiXCR to the RT-PCR reads. The sample lists roughly 290,000 distinct CDR3 sequences, just over 20% seen once, with roughly a tenth in the top ten. The germline V gene has CDR1 SQVTM and CDR2 ANQGSEA. The CDR3 covers 16 residues. V was cut by 1 base and J by 2 bases, with 17 bases left in between. This receptor was identified in a man between 45 and 75 years old who received an inactivated influenza vaccine. The sequencing here drew on PBMCs from blood, taken approximately 20 months after vaccination. The J gene is TRBJ2-5, the V gene TRBV29-1; a weak D match, TRBD2 (6 bases). CDR3 DNA: TGCAGCGTTGAAGTAGGCCGGTCTGGGACTCAAGAGACCCAGTACTTC. Translation: CSVEVGRSGTQETQYF. Together with reference TRBV29-1 and TRBJ2-5, the CDR3 gives the full variable domain: SAVISQKPSRDICQRGTSLTIQCQVDSQVTMMFWYRQQPGQSLTLIATANQGSEATYESGFVIDKFPISRPNLTFSTLTVSNMSPEDSSIYLCSVEVGRSGTQETQYFGPGTRLLVL.